This T cell receptor (beta chain) was found in a study of cytomegalovirus exposure and HLA in healthy donors. Whole-study findings and limits: An analysis done earlier found most TCR beta V segments productive about 87% or about 30% of the time.

Germline V gene lookup returns CDR1 ENHRY and CDR2 SYGVKD. Trimming removed 3 bases from V and 4 bases from J, with 16 bases in between. This CDR3 comprises 15 residues. PCR involved 60 Vbeta and 13 Jbeta primers. Sequencing used immunoSEQ multiplex PCR; TCRdb keeps in-frame clones, though not all of them. This table has over 100,000 clones, approximately 10% appearing once. This clone was recorded a few times. Antigen specificity is unknown. This receptor was identified in a woman in her thirties or forties in good health and CMV-seropositive. Sequencing was done on a sample of PBMCs. This rearrangement joins TRBV10-3 to TRBJ2-7; D may be TRBD2 (5 bases). CDR3 residues: CAISELGGPGYEQYF. The DNA for the CDR3 is TGTGCCATCAGTGAACTAGGCGGTCCAGGATACGAGCAGTACTTC.